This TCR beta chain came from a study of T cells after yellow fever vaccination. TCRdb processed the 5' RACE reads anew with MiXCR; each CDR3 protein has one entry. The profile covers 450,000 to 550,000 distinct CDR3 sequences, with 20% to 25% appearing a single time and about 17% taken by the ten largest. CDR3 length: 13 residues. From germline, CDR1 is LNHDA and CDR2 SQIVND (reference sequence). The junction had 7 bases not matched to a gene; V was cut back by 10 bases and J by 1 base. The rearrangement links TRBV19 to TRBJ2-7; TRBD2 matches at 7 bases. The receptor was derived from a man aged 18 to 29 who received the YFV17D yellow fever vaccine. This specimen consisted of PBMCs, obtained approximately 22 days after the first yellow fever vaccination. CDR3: CATGPGGSYEQYF. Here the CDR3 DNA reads TGTGCCACCGGGCCGGGAGGATCCTACGAGCAGTACTTC.